Each of the 18 T cell receptor beta chains below was sequenced from the same sample in a study of tumor-infiltrating lymphocytes in primary liver carcinoma. RNA and DNA were co-extracted from about 20-30 mg of unsorted bulk tissue. Total RNA (roughly 530 ng) served as template for TCR beta cDNA synthesis primed by a constant-region primer. ARM-PCR was slightly modified, and three nested multiplex PCR rounds with it gave rise to the TCR beta libraries. Use of TRBV1-TRBV30 forward primers with a C-beta reverse primer characterized the first two PCR rounds, which lasted ten to eleven cycles each. Via MiXCR, TCRdb re-called the multiplex PCR reads, giving one row per CDR3 protein. The data hold roughly 80,000 distinct CDR3 sequences, with 70% to 75% observed a single time. Sequenced: liver tumor tissue from sampling region 4. Described subset: tumor region T4, right-lateral pole. All receptors derive from a woman aged 55-70 years with primary liver carcinoma and hepatitis B virus infection.

As concerns this clonotype: The junction and the germline gene differ at one end; a read error may be behind it. V is TRBV29-1 and J is TRBJ2-3; D tentatively fits TRBD1 or TRBD2 (5 bases each). The CDR3 is 18 amino acids. Per the germline V gene, CDR1 is SQVTM and CDR2 is ANQGSEA. CDR3 sequence reads: CSVEALGRVGVSTDTHYF. The CDR3 region has the DNA TGCAGCGTTGAAGCATTGGGCAGAGTGGGGGTTAGCACAGATACGCATTATTTT.

This clonotype was observed a single time. An end of the junction differs from the germline gene, which may be a read error. This rearrangement joins TRBV7-9 to TRBJ2-1; D may be TRBD2 (7 bases). The germline V gene has CDR1 SEHNR and CDR2 FQNEAQ (reference sequence). This CDR3 contains 20 residues. Here the CDR3 reads CTSNLDTPRAGATQWNEQFF. The CDR3 DNA is TGTACCAGCAACTTAGATACTCCTCGTGCGGGGGCTACCCAATGGAATGAGCAGTTCTTC.

As to this clonotype: A read error may produce the germline difference seen at one junction end. V and J are TRBV11-3 and TRBJ2-1; 7 bases line up with TRBD2. Per germline, CDR1 SGHNT and CDR2 YENEEA. This CDR3 has 15 amino acids. CDR3 amino acids: CASSLGTSGKLEHSF. CDR3 bases: TGTGCCAGCAGCTTAGGAACAAGCGGGAAGCTTGAGCATTCCTTC.

By proportion, this clonotype is medium-sized. V usage is TRBV10-2 and J usage is TRBJ2-7; 10 bases match TRBD2. J was trimmed by 2 bases and V by 7 bases; bases with no gene match: 20. Germline CDR1 WSHSY, CDR2 SAAADI. This CDR3 comprises 19 residues. The CDR3 DNA sequence: TGCGCCAGCACTCCTTGGGGTAGCGGGAGGAACGGGGCGACCTACGAGCAGTACTTC. Its protein is CASTPWGSGRNGATYEQYF.

This clonotype has a single count. One junction end disagrees with the germline gene, perhaps due to a read error. The J gene is TRBJ2-7, the V gene TRBV4-2, with TRBD2 matching over 10 bases. Germline values: CDR1 LGHNA, CDR2 YNFKEQ. This CDR3 spans 15 amino acids. DNA for the CDR3: TGTGCCAGCAGCCAGAGAAGCGGGGGGGCCTACGAGCAGTATTTC. It yields the protein CASSQRSGGAYEQYF.

A remark on this clonotype: A read error may account for a junction end that differs from germline. The chain employs TRBV11-3 and TRBJ2-2; 9 bases fit TRBD2. This CDR3 spans 17 amino acids. The V gene's germline CDR1 is SGHNT and CDR2 YENEEA. Written as DNA, the CDR3 is TGTGCCGGCAGCTTAGGCGGGCTAGCGGGAAACACCGGGGAGCCGTTTTTT. Protein: CAGSLGGLAGNTGEPFF. Using reference TRBV11-3 and TRBJ2-2 for the parts outside the CDR3, the full variable domain is EAGVVQSPRYKIIEKKQPVAFWCNPISGHNTLYWYLQNLGQGPELLIRYENEEAVDDSQLPKDRFSAERLKGVDSTLKIQPAELGDSAVYLCAGSLGGLAGNTGEPFFGEGSRLTVL.

Turning to this clonotype: Mismatch with germline at one junction end may stem from a read error. The rearrangement links TRBV6-6 to TRBJ2-3; D unresolved. Per germline, CDR1 MNHNY and CDR2 SVGAGI (reference sequence). The CDR3 consists of 12 residues. Here the CDR3 DNA reads TGTGTCAGCAGTTTGGGCACAGATACGCTGTATTTT. It encodes CVSSLGTDTLYF.

A few counts support this clonotype. The conserved phenylalanine or tryptophan is not found at the CDR3 terminus, so this likely reflects a read error. The chain combines TRBV29-1 with TRBJ2-5; 7 nucleotides align to TRBD1. Germline V gives CDR1 SQVTM, CDR2 ANQGSEA. This CDR3 contains 15 residues. CDR3 residues: CSVEGPTGDQETQYL. CDR3 nucleotides: TGCAGCGTAGAAGGCCCAACAGGGGACCAAGAGACCCAGTACCTC.

The chain carries TRBV29-1 and TRBJ2-7, with 12 positions matching TRBD1. The CDR3 totals 14 residues. The germline V gene has CDR1 SQVTM and CDR2 ANQGSEA. CDR3: CSVRSGQGAGEQYF. CDR3 DNA sequence: TGCAGTGTCAGGTCGGGACAGGGGGCTGGCGAGCAGTACTTC.

This clonotype was counted once. Mismatch with germline at one junction end may stem from a read error. The V call is TRBV4-1, the J call TRBJ2-5, with D tentatively TRBD1 or TRBD2 (5 bases each). Germline CDR1 is MGHRA and CDR2 is YSYEKL. CDR3 length: 15 amino acids. The CDR3 sequence is CASSQSGARAETQYF. CDR3 DNA sequence: TGCGCCAGCAGCCAAAGTGGGGCGAGAGCGGAGACCCAGTATTTC.

In regard to this clonotype: This may come from a read error, since a much larger clone is one base off. The V call is TRBV28, the J call TRBJ2-5; D is perhaps TRBD1 (5 bases). Germline V lookup: CDR1 MDHEN, CDR2 SYDVKM. The CDR3 sequence is 19 residues long. CDR3 sequence: CASTTLAPQGVIREETHYF. CDR3 in DNA: TGTGCCAGCACCACATTGGCCCCGCAGGGTGTGATTAGAGAAGAGACCCATTACTTC. The variable domain in full, with the rest retrieved from reference TRBV28 and TRBJ2-5, is DVKVTQSSRYLVKRTGEKVFLECVQDMDHENMFWYRQDPGLGLRLIYFSYDVKMKEKGDIPEGYSVSREKKERFSLILESASTNQTSMYLCASTTLAPQGVIREETHYFGPGTRLLVL.

There are many counts of this clonotype. The V gene is TRBV13, the J gene TRBJ2-3, with unresolved D. The CDR3 consists of 15 residues. Germline values: CDR1 PRHDT, CDR2 FYEKMQ (reference sequence). Trimming removed 7 bases at V and 2 bases at J, with 16 bases between. This CDR3 reads CASIKGGTYTDTQYF. The DNA of the CDR3 is TGTGCCAGCATAAAAGGCGGAACATACACAGATACGCAGTATTTT.

This clonotype was found once. One junction end does not reproduce the germline sequence, and a read error may be involved. This sequence joins TRBV6-1 and TRBJ2-7, with D possibly being TRBD2 (5 bases). The CDR3 extends over 15 amino acids. Germline V gene data show CDR1 as MNHNS and CDR2 as SASEGT. DNA of the CDR3: TGTCTCAGCAGTGAAGCAGAGGGTTCGGGCTACGAGAAGTACTTC. Protein: CLSSEAEGSGYEKYF.

As for this clonotype: The junction does not match germline at one end; this may be a read error. V is TRBV4-1 and J is TRBJ2-2; 7 nucleotides match TRBD2. The CDR3 is 16 residues long. The germline gives CDR1 MGHRA, CDR2 YSYEKL. The DNA for the CDR3 is TGCGCCAGCAGCCAAGAGGGGGGAGGGGTAACCGGGGAGCTGTCTTTT. Amino acids: CASSQEGGGVTGELSF.

Notes on this clonotype: One junction end disagrees with the germline gene, perhaps due to a read error. The chain is built from TRBV6-6 and TRBJ1-5; TRBD1 might be the D (5 bases). The CDR3 is made up of 18 amino acids. Germline V lookup: CDR1 MNHNY, CDR2 SVGAGI (reference sequence). CDR3 sequence (DNA): TGTGCCAGCAGTTACCCGCCGGAGCTCGGGGGGATCAATGAGCCCCAGCATTTT. It encodes CASSYPPELGGINEPQHF.

This clonotype was observed a single time. An end of the junction does not agree with germline; a read error may underlie this. The CDR3 DNA reads as TGTACCAGCAGTTATTCTGCTAGCGGGAGGGCCGGGGAGACCCAGTACTTC. Residues: CTSSYSASGRAGETQYF. The rearrangement joins TRBV6-6 to TRBJ2-5; TRBD2 agrees at 12 bases. The CDR3 sequence is 17 residues long. CDR1 is MNHNY, CDR2 SVGAGI, per germline (reference sequence).

About this clonotype itself: A much bigger clone sits one base away, suggesting this may be a read error. The chain has TRBV28 and TRBJ2-3; D may be TRBD2 (5 bases). Germline CDR1 is MDHEN and CDR2 is SYDVKM. CDR3 length: 16 residues. CDR3 DNA sequence: TGTGCCAGCGGTTTGTTGAGGCGGGCCCAAGAGTATACGCAGTATTTT. Protein sequence: CASGLLRRAQEYTQYF.

The chain combines TRBV29-1 with TRBJ1-1, with D perhaps matching TRBD1 (5 bases). V was shortened by 4 bases and J by 1 base, with 16 bases between the two germline ends. The CDR3 runs 15 residues. In germline, CDR1 is SQVTM, CDR2 ANQGSEA. CDR3 sequence (DNA): TGCAGCGTTGGCCCTAGACAGAGCCCGAACACTGAAGCTTTCTTT. Its translation is CSVGPRQSPNTEAFF.